The 8 T cell receptor beta chains listed next were all sequenced from one sample in a study of blood T cell repertoires in COVID-19. Some clones are missing from TCRdb's copy, which holds only in-frame ones; the method was immunoSEQ multiplex PCR. Among more than 100,000 clones listed, roughly 80% were seen once. Sequences were obtained from peripheral blood. These receptors originate from a human donor in a cohort sampled during active COVID-19.

The chain is built from TRBV4-3 and TRBJ2-2, with 8 bases that match TRBD2. With V trimmed by 3 bases and J by 5 bases, 8 bases remained unmatched. The CDR3 contains 16 residues. Germline values: CDR1 LGHNA, CDR2 YSLEER. DNA for the CDR3: TGCGCCAGCAGCCAGTCAATAGCGGGGTATACCGGGGAGCTGTTTTTT. It yields the protein CASSQSIAGYTGELFF.

The sample holds one count of this clone. The rearrangement uses TRBV19 and TRBJ1-2; D is undetermined. Looked up from germline, CDR1 is LNHDA and CDR2 is SQIVND (reference sequence). The ends were cut back, 5 bases at V and 2 bases at J, with 6 bases in the middle. The CDR3 covers 12 residues. Here the CDR3 DNA reads TGTGCCAGTAGTCGGTGGAACTATGGCTACACCTTC. This encodes CASSRWNYGYTF. Using reference TRBV19 and TRBJ1-2 for the parts outside the CDR3, the full variable domain is DGGITQSPKYLFRKEGQNVTLSCEQNLNHDAMYWYRQDPGQGLRLIYYSQIVNDFQKGDIAEGYSVSREKKESFPLTVTSAQKNPTAFYLCASSRWNYGYTFGSGTRLTVV.

The V call is TRBV6-5, the J call TRBJ2-3; TRBD1 might be the D (6 bases). The CDR3 loop spans 13 amino acids. The V end was cut by 6 bases, the J end by 3 bases, with 10 bases between. Germline lookup yields CDR1 MNHEY and CDR2 SVGAGI. The CDR3 DNA reads as TGTGCCAGCAGCCCGGACAGAACAGATACGCAGTATTTT. Amino acid sequence: CASSPDRTDTQYF.

The rearrangement uses TRBV19 and TRBJ1-5; 11 positions match TRBD1. This CDR3 is built from 19 residues. The germline V gene encodes CDR1 LNHDA and CDR2 SQIVND (reference sequence). The J segment lost 7 bases and the V segment lost 1 base, leaving 15 bases of the junction unmatched. The CDR3 DNA is TGTGCCAGTAGTATAGTCTTCCGGACAGGGGGCGGGTCCGGACAGCCCCAGCATTTT. Protein sequence: CASSIVFRTGGGSGQPQHF.

This clone was observed once. This chain connects TRBV5-5 to TRBJ2-7; 9 bases are a match to TRBD1. Trimming removed 5 bases from V and 4 bases from J; junction bases left unmatched: 7. The CDR3 loop spans 14 amino acids. CDR1 SGHKS and CDR2 YYEKEE come from the germline V gene (reference sequence). The CDR3 nucleotides read TGTGCCAGCAGAAATCCGGGACAGGGATACGAGCAGTACTTC. It encodes CASRNPGQGYEQYF. Looking up the rest from reference TRBV5-5 and TRBJ2-7 gives the full variable domain: DAGVTQSPTHLIKTRGQQVTLRCSPISGHKSVSWYQQVLGQGPQFIFQYYEKEERGRGNFPDRFSARQFPNYSSELNVNALLLGDSALYLCASRNPGQGYEQYFGPGTRLTVT.

J is TRBJ1-2 and V is TRBV7-9, with 12 positions matching TRBD1. Per germline, CDR1 SEHNR and CDR2 FQNEAQ (reference sequence). Trimming removed 10 bases from V and 8 bases from J; junction bases left unmatched: 11. The CDR3 has 14 amino acids. This CDR3 reads CATHGGQGARGYTF. Written as DNA, the CDR3 is TGTGCCACCCACGGGGGACAGGGGGCAAGGGGCTACACCTTC.

The chain joins TRBV6-4 to TRBJ2-5; TRBD2 matches at 7 bases. The V and J ends lost 0 bases and 5 bases, in that order; junction bases with no gene match: 12. Germline V gene sequence: CDR1 MRHNA, CDR2 SNTAGT. The CDR3 sequence is 17 residues long. The CDR3 DNA reads TGTGCCAGCAGTGACTCCGGCGGGGGTCCCCACCCGGAGACCCAGTACTTC. Translating gives CASSDSGGGPHPETQYF.

This chain links TRBV3-1 (or the pseudogene TRBV3-2) with TRBJ2-5; 8 bases are shared with TRBD1. V was pared by 9 bases and J by 1 base, with 4 bases of the junction left unmatched. The CDR3 has 13 amino acids. CDR1 and CDR2 from the germline V gene are LGHDT and YNNKEL (reference sequence). CDR3 nucleotides: TGTGCCAGGGGGGGACAGGTCCAAGAGACCCAGTACTTC. It translates to CARGGQVQETQYF.